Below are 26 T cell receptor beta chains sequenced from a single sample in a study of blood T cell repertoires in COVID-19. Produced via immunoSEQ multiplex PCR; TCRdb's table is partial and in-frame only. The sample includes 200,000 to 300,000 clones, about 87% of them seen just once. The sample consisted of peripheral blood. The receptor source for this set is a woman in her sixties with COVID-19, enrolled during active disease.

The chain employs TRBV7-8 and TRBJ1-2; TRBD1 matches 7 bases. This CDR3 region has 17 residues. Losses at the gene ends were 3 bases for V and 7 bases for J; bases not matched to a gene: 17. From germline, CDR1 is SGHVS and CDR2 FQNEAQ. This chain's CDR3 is CASSLDPGQTVLSGYTF. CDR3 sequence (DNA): TGTGCCAGCAGCTTGGACCCGGGACAGACTGTTCTCTCTGGCTACACCTTC.

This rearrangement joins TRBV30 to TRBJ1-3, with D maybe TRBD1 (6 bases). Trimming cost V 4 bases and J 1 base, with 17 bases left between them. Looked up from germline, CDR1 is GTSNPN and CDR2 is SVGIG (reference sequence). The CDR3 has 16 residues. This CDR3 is CAWTRGRDNSGNTIYF. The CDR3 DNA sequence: TGTGCCTGGACCCGGGGCAGGGACAATTCTGGAAACACCATATATTTT.

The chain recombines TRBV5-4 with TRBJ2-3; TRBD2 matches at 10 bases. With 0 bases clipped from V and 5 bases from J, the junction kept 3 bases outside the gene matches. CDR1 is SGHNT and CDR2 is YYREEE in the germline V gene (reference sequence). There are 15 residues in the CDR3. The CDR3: CASSLEIAGGDTQYF. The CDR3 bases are TGTGCCAGCAGCTTGGAAATAGCGGGAGGAGATACGCAGTATTTT.

The CDR3 here is CASREAQVGNQPQHF. The DNA for the CDR3 is TGTGCCAGCAGGGAGGCCCAGGTTGGCAATCAGCCCCAGCATTTT. The rearrangement joins TRBV28 to TRBJ1-5; D not certain. The germline V gene encodes CDR1 MDHEN and CDR2 SYDVKM. The CDR3 covers 15 residues. V was pared by 6 bases and J by 2 bases, with 14 bases between.

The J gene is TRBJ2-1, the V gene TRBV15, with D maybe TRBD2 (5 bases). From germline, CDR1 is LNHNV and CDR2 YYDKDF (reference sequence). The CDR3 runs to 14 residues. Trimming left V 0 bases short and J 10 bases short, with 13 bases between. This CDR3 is CATSRDYGVIEQFF. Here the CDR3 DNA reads TGTGCCACCAGCAGAGATTACGGGGTCATAGAGCAGTTCTTC.

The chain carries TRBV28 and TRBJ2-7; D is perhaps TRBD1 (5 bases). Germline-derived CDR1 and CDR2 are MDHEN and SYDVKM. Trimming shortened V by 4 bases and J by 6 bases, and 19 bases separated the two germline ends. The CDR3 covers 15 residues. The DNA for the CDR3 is TGTGCCAGCAGTTCTGGGGCCTCCGGGCCACTCGAGCAGTACTTC. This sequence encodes CASSSGASGPLEQYF.

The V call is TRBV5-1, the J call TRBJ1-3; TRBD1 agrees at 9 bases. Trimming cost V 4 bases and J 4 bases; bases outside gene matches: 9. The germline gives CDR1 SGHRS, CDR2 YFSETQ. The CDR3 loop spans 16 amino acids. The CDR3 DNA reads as TGCGCCAGCAGCCCCCCAGCCGGGACAGGGGGAAACACCATATATTTT. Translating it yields CASSPPAGTGGNTIYF.

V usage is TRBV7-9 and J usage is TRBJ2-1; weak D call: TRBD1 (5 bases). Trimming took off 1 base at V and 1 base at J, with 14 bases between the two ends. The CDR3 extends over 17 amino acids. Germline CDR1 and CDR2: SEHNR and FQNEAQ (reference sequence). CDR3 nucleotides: TGTGCCAGCAGCTTAGGACCTCAGGGAAGGTCCTACAATGAGCAGTTCTTC. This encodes CASSLGPQGRSYNEQFF.

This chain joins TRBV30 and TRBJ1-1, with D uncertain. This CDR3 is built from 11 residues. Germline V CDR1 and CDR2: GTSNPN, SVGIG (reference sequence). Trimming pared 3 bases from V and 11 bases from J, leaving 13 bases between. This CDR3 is CAWSEDGGAFF. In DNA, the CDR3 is TGTGCCTGGAGCGAAGACGGCGGCGCTTTCTTT.

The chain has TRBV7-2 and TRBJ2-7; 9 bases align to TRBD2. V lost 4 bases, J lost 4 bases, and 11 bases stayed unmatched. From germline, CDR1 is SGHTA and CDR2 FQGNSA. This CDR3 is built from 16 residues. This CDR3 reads CASSSPVWREGYEQYF. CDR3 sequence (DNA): TGTGCCAGCAGCTCCCCAGTATGGCGGGAGGGGTACGAGCAGTACTTC.

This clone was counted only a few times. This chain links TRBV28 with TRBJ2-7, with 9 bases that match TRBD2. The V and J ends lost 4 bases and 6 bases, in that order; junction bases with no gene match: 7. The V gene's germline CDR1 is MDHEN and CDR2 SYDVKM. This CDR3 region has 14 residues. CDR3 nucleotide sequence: TGTGCCAGCAGTTCCCCCAATAGCGGGAGCGAGCAGTACTTC. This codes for CASSSPNSGSEQYF.

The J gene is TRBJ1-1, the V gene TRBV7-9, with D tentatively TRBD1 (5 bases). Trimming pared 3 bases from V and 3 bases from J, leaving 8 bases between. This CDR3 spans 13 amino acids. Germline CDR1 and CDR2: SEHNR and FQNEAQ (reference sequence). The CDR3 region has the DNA TGTGCCAGCAGCTTGACAGTCTACACTGAAGCTTTCTTT. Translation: CASSLTVYTEAFF.

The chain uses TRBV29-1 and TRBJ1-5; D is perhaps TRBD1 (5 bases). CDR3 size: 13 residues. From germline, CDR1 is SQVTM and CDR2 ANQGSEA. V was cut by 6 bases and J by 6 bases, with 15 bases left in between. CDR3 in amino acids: CSVQTGGGQPQHF. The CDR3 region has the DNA TGCAGCGTGCAGACCGGGGGAGGTCAGCCCCAGCATTTT.

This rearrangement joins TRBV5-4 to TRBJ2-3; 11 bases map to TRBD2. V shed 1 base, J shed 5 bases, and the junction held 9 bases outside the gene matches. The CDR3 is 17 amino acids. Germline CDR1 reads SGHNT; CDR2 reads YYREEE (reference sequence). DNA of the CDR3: TGTGCCAGCAGCTTGCGGACTAGCGGGCCCTCGGTAGATACGCAGTATTTT. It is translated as CASSLRTSGPSVDTQYF.

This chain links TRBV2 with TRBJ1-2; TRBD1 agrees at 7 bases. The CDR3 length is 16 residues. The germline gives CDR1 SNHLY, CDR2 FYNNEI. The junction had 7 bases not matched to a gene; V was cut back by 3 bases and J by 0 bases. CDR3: CASSEHGTATNYGYTF. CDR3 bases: TGTGCCAGCAGTGAGCACGGGACAGCGACTAACTATGGCTACACCTTC.

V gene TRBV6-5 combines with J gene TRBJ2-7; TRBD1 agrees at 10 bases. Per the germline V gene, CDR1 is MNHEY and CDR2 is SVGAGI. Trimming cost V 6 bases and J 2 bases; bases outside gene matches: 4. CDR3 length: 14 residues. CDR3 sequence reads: CASRGTGETYEQYF. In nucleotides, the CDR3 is TGTGCCAGCAGAGGGACAGGGGAGACCTACGAGCAGTACTTC.

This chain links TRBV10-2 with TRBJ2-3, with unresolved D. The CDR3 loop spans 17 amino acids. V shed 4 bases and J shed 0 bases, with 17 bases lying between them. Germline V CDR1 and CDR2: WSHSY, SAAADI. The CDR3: CASSATTGTFSTDTQYF. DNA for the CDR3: TGCGCCAGCAGTGCCACGACTGGCACCTTTAGCACAGATACGCAGTATTTT.

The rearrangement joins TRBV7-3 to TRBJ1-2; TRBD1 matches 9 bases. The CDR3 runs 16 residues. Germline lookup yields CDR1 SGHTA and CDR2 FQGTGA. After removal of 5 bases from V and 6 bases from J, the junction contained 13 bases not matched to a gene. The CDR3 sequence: CASSPGDRAVVDGYTF. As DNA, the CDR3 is TGTGCCAGCAGCCCAGGGGACAGGGCGGTAGTAGATGGCTACACCTTC.

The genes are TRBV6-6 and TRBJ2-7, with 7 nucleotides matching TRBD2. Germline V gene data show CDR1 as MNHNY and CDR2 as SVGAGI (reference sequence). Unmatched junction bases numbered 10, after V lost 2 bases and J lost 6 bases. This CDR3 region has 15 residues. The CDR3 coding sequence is TGTGCCAGCAGTTACGACAACCGACTAGCCGCCGAGCAGTACTTC. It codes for CASSYDNRLAAEQYF.

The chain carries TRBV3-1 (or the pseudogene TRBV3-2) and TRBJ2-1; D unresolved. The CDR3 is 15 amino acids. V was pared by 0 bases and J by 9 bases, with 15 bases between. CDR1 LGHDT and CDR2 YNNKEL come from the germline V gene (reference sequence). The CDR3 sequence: CASSQEPSTIGEQFF. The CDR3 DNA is TGTGCCAGCAGCCAAGAGCCATCTACTATAGGTGAGCAGTTCTTC.

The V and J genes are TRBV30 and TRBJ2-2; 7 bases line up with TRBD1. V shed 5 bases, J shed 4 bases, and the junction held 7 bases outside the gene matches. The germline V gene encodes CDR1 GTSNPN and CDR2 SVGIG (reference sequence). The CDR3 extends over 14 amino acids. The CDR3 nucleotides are TGTGCCTGGCAGACAGGGAAACTCACCGGGGAGCTGTTTTTT. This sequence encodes CAWQTGKLTGELFF.

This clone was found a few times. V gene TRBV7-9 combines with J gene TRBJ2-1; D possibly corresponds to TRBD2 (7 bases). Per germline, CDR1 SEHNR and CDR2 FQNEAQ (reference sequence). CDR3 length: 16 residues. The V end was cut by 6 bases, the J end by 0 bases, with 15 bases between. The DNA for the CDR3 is TGTGCCAGCAGACCCGGGGGCGGGAGCTCCTACAATGAGCAGTTCTTC. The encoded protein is CASRPGGGSSYNEQFF.

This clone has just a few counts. CDR3 nucleotides: TGTGCCAGTAGTATACTCCCGAACACCGGGGAGCTGTTTTTT. Its translation is CASSILPNTGELFF. The V and J genes are TRBV19 and TRBJ2-2, with D uncertain. Trimming cost V 2 bases and J 0 bases, with 4 bases left between them. There are 14 residues in the CDR3. Germline CDR1 and CDR2: LNHDA and SQIVND (reference sequence). The entire variable domain, with the rest obtained from reference TRBV19 and TRBJ2-2, is as follows: DGGITQSPKYLFRKEGQNVTLSCEQNLNHDAMYWYRQDPGQGLRLIYYSQIVNDFQKGDIAEGYSVSREKKESFPLTVTSAQKNPTAFYLCASSILPNTGELFFGEGSRLTVL.

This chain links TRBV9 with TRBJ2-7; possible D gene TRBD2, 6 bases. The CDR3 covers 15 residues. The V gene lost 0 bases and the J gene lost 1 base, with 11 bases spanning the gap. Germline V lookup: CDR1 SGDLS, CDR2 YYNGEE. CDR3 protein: CASSVGWRGSYEQYF. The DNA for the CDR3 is TGTGCCAGCAGCGTAGGTTGGCGGGGATCCTACGAGCAGTACTTC. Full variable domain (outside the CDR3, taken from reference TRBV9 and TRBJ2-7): DSGVTQTPKHLITATGQRVTLRCSPRSGDLSVYWYQQSLDQGLQFLIQYYNGEERAKGNILERFSAQQFPDLHSELNLSSLELGDSALYFCASSVGWRGSYEQYFGPGTRLTVT.

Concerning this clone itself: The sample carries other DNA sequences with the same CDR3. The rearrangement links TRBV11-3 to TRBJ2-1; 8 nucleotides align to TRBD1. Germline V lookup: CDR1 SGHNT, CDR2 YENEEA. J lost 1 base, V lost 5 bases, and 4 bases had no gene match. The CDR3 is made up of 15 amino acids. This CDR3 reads CASSPGTGSYNEQFF. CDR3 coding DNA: TGTGCCAGCAGCCCCGGGACAGGTTCCTACAATGAGCAGTTCTTC.

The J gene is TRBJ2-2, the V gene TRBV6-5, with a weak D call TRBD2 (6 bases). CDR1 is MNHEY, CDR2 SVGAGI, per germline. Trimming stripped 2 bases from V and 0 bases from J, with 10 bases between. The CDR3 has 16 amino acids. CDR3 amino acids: CASSYRRLANTGELFF. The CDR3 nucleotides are TGTGCCAGCAGTTACCGGAGACTAGCGAACACCGGGGAGCTGTTTTTT.